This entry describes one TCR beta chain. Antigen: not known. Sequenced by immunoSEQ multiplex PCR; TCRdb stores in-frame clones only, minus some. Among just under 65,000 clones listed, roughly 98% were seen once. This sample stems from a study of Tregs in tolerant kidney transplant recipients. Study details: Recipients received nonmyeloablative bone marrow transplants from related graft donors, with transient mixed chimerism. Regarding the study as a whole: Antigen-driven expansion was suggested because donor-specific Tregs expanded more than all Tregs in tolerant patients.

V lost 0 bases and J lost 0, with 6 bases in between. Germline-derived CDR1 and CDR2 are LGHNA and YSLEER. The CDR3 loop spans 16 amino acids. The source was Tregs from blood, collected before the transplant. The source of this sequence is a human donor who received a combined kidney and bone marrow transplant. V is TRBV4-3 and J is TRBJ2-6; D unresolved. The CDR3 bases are TGCGCCAGCAGCCAAGACATACTCTCTGGGGCCAACGTCCTGACTTTC. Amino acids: CASSQDILSGANVLTF.